This TCR beta chain was sequenced during a study of siplizumab effects on memory and regulatory T cells. The CDR3 is made up of 14 amino acids. V shed 0 bases and J shed 7 bases, with 13 bases lying between them. CDR1 is MNHEY, CDR2 SMNVEV, per germline (reference sequence). As concerns this clone: What it binds is unknown.

Study-wide results and caveats: Tregs that proliferated in siplizumab cultures did not have their suppressive function confirmed. Solely a minor proportion of alloreactive clones could be assigned to unstimulated subsets.

The repertoire was sequenced with immunoSEQ multiplex PCR; TCRdb's copy has only in-frame clones and lacks some. The table records tens of thousands of clones, about 89% of them present only once. V and J are TRBV27 and TRBJ2-7, with no clear D. The sample consisted of CD8+ T cells sorted from blood. The origin of this receptor is a human donor in good health. The CDR3 spells CASSLSTLDLEQYF. CDR3 DNA sequence: TGTGCCAGCAGTTTATCTACCCTGGACCTGGAGCAGTACTTC.